These T cell receptor beta chains were read from a single sample in a study of cytomegalovirus exposure and HLA in healthy donors. Generated by immunoSEQ multiplex PCR, the TCRdb table keeps only in-frame clones and is missing some. The table lists about 140,000 clones, over 65% of them singletons, with 1.5% to 2% in the top ten. The sample consisted of PBMCs. All receptors come from a woman aged 30 to 39 in good health and CMV-seronegative. Each CDR3 is given without its conserved first and last residue. The order of the fields is V gene, J gene, CDR3 protein.

TRBV7-9	TRBJ2-1	ASSLTLRSSSYNEQF
TRBV5-1	TRBJ1-1	ASSRDTEAF
TRBV28	TRBJ2-7	AAVTGDEQY
TRBV13	TRBJ2-1	ASNRGGAPYNEQF
TRBV2	TRBJ2-3	ASSGRGGGTDTQY
TRBV29-1	TRBJ1-1	SVARQINTEAF
TRBV5-1	TRBJ1-1	ASSLGSINTEAF
TRBV18	TRBJ1-2	ASSPNAGTPTNYGYT
TRBV6-6	TRBJ2-7	ASSYSADSTYEQY
TRBV9	TRBJ1-2	ASSVVPDSNYGYT
TRBV10-3	TRBJ2-1	AISEQYNEQF
TRBV19	TRBJ2-3	ASSEREGDTQY
TRBV15	TRBJ2-1	ATSRGRDSKDNEQF
TRBV10-3	TRBJ1-1	AISESLLLAEAF
TRBV15	TRBJ1-2	ATSRAGLAGYT
TRBV6-5	TRBJ2-7	ASLGVGSGSYEQY
TRBV27	TRBJ2-7	ASTRTSGFYEQY
TRBV4-2	TRBJ1-1	ASSQGQLNTEAF
TRBV11-2	TRBJ1-1	ASSLRRGEAF
TRBV18	TRBJ1-3	ASSSQQGESGNTIY
TRBV11-3	TRBJ2-2	ASSLRGGAANTGELF
TRBV10-3	TRBJ1-4	AISKGGVEEKLF
TRBV10-3	TRBJ1-5	AISRTGAENQPQH